In this sample, the clone carrying this TCR beta chain turned up a few times. Antigen unknown. This entry comes from a study of T cell repertoires in cytomegalovirus infection. Study-wide context: In the study, CMV epitopes included recently identified HLA-C-restricted and well-studied HLA-B-restricted ones.

The CDR3 is 14 amino acids. The trim removed 5 bases at V and 10 bases at J, leaving 7 bases unmatched. TCRdb reanalysed the reads using MiXCR and keeps one entry per CDR3 protein. Of a few hundred thousand distinct CDR3 sequences detected, 22% appear once; the ten largest clones hold about 20%. This TCR came from a human donor in good health (CMV status not recorded). Some clones in this sample may be carry-over from other donors' samples. The chain recombines TRBV12-3 or TRBV12-4 with TRBJ1-6; 8 bases align to TRBD1. The sequencing here drew on cultured PBMCs, taken from culture after CMV antigen stimulation. The CDR3 DNA sequence: TGTGCCAGCAGTCCTAGGACAGGGCCCTCACCCCTCCACTTT. This encodes CASSPRTGPSPLHF.